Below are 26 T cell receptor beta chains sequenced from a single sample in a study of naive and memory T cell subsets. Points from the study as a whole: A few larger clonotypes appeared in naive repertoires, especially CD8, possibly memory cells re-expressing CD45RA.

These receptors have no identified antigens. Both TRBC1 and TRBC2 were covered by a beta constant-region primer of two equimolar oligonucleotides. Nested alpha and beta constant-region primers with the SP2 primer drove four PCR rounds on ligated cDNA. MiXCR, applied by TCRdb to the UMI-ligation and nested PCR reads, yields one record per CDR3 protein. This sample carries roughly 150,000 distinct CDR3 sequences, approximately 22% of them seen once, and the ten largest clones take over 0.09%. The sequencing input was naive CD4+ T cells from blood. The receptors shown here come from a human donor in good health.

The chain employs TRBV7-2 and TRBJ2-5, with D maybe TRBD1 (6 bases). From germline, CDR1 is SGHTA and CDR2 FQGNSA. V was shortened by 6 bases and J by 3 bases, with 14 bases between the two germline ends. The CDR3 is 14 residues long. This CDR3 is CASRRGTLKETQYF. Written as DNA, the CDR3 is TGTGCCAGCAGACGAGGGACATTAAAAGAGACCCAGTACTTC.

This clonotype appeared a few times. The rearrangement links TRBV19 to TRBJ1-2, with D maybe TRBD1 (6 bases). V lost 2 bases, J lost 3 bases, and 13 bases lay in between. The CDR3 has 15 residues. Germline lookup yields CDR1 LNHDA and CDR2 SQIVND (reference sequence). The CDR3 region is CASSITGTFDYGYTF. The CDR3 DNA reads TGTGCCAGTAGTATAACAGGGACTTTTGACTATGGCTACACCTTC.

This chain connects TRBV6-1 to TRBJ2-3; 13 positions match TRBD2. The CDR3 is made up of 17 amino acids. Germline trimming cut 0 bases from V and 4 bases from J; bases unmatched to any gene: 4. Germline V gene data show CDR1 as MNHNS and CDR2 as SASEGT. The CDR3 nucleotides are TGTGCCAGCAGTGAAGCGAGGACTAGCGGGAGTTCAGATACGCAGTATTTT. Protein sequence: CASSEARTSGSSDTQYF.

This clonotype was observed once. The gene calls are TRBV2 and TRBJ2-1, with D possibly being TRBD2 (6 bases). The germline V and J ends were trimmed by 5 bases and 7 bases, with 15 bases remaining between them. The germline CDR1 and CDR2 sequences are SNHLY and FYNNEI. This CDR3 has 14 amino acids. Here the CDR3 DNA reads TGTGCCAGCAGTAGGGGTGGGGGGTCTAATGAGCAGTTCTTC. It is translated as CASSRGGGSNEQFF.

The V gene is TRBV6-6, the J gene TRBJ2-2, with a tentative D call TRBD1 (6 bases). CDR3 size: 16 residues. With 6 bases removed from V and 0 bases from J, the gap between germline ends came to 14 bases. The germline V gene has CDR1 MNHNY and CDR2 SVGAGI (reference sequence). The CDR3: CASRAGTLTNTGELFF. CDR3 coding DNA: TGTGCCAGCAGGGCCGGGACACTTACGAACACCGGGGAGCTGTTTTTT.

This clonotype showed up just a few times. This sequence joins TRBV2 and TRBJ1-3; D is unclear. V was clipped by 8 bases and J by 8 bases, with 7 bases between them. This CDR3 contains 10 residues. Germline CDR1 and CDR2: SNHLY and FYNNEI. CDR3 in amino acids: CASGRDTIYF. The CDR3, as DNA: TGTGCCAGCGGAAGGGACACCATATATTTT. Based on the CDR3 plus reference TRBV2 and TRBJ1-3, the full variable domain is EPEVTQTPSHQVTQMGQEVILRCVPISNHLYFYWYRQILGQKVEFLVSFYNNEISEKSEIFDDQFSVERPDGSNFTLKIRSTKLEDSAMYFCASGRDTIYFGEGSWLTVV.

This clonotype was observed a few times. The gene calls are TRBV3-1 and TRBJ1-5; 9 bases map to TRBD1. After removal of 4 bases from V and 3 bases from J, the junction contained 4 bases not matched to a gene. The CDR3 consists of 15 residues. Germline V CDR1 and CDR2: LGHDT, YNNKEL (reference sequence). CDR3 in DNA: TGTGCCAGCAGCCTGGGACAGGGTATCAATCAGCCCCAGCATTTT. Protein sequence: CASSLGQGINQPQHF.

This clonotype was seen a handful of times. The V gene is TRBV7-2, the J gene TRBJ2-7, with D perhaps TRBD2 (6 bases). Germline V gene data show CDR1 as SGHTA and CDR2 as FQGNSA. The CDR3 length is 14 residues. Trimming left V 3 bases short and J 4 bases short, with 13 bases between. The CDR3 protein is CASSFRDSGYEQYF. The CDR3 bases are TGTGCCAGCAGCTTCCGGGACTCAGGGTACGAGCAGTACTTC.

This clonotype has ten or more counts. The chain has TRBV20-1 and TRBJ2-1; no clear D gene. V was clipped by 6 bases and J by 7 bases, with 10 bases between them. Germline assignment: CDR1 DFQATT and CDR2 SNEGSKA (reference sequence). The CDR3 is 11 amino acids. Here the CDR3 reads CSALLGNEQFF. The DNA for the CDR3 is TGCAGTGCCCTCCTAGGGAATGAGCAGTTCTTC.

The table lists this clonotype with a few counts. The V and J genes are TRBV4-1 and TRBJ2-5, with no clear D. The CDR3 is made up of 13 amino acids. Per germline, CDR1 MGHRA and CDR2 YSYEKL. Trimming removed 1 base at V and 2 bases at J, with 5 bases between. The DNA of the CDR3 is TGCGCCAGCAGCCAAGGAGGACAAGAGACCCAGTACTTC. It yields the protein CASSQGGQETQYF.

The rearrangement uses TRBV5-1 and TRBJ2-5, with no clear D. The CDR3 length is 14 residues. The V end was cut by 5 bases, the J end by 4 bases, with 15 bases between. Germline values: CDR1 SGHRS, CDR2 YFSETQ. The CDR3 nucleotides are TGCGCCAGCAGTAATGTCGGGCAGTTAGAGACCCAGTACTTC. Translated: CASSNVGQLETQYF.

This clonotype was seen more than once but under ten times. CDR3 amino acids: CASSAADSIYEQYF. The CDR3 bases are TGTGCCAGCAGTGCCGCAGACAGTATCTACGAGCAGTACTTC. The chain employs TRBV6-1 and TRBJ2-7, with D possibly TRBD1 on 5 matching bases. The CDR3 sequence is 14 residues long. Germline values: CDR1 MNHNS, CDR2 SASEGT. V lost 4 bases and J lost 3, with 13 bases in between.

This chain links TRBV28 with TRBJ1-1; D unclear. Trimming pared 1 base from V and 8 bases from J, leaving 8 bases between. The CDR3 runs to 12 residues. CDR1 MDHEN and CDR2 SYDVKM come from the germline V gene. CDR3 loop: CASSLFTMEAFF. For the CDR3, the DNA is TGTGCCAGCAGTTTATTCACCATGGAAGCTTTCTTT. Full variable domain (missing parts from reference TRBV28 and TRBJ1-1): DVKVTQSSRYLVKRTGEKVFLECVQDMDHENMFWYRQDPGLGLRLIYFSYDVKMKEKGDIPEGYSVSREKKERFSLILESASTNQTSMYLCASSLFTMEAFFGQGTRLTVV.

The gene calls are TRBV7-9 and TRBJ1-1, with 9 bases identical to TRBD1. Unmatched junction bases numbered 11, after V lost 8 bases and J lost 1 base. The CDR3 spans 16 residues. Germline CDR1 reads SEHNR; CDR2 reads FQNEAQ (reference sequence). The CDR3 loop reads CASLINWTGENTEAFF. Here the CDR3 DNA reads TGTGCCAGCCTAATAAACTGGACAGGGGAGAACACTGAAGCTTTCTTT.

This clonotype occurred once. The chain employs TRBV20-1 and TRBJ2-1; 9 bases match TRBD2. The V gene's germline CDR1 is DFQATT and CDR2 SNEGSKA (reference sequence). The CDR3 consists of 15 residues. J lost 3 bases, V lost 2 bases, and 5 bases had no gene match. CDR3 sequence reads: CSARPSGTHYNEQFF. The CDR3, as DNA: TGCAGTGCTAGACCTAGCGGGACCCACTACAATGAGCAGTTCTTC.

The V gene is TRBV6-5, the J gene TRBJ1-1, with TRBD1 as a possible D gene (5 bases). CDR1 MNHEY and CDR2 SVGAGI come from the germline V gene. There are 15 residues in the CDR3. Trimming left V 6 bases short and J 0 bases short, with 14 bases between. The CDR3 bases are TGTGCCAGCAGGGGACCGATAGGGGTGAACACTGAAGCTTTCTTT. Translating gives CASRGPIGVNTEAFF.

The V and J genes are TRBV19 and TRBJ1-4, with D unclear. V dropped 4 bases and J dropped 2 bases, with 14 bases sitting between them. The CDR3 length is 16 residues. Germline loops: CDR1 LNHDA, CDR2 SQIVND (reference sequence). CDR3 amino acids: CASSNRGGTTNEKLFF. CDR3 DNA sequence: TGTGCCAGTAGTAACAGAGGAGGCACGACTAATGAAAAACTGTTTTTT. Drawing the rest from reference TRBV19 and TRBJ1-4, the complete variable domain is DGGITQSPKYLFRKEGQNVTLSCEQNLNHDAMYWYRQDPGQGLRLIYYSQIVNDFQKGDIAEGYSVSREKKESFPLTVTSAQKNPTAFYLCASSNRGGTTNEKLFFGSGTQLSVL.

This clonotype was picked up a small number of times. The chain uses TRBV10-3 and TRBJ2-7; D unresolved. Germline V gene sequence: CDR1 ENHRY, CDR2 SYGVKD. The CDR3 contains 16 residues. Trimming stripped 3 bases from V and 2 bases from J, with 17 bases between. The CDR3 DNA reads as TGTGCCATCAGTGATCCTCTCGTGGAAATAACCTACGAGCAGTACTTC. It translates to CAISDPLVEITYEQYF.

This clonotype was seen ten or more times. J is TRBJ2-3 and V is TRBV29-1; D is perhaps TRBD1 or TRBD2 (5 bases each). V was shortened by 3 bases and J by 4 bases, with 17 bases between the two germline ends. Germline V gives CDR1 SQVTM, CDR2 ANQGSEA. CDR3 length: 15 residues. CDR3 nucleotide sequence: TGCAGCGTTGAGCAGGGACCCTCGTCCCCAGATACGCAGTATTTT. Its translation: CSVEQGPSSPDTQYF.

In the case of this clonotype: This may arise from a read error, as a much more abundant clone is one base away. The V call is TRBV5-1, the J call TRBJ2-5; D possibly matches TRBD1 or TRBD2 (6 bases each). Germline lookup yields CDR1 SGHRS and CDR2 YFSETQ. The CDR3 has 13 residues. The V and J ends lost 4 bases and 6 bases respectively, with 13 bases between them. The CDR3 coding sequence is TGCGCCAGCAGCCCGGAGGGGGGAAAGACCCAGTACTTC. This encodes CASSPEGGKTQYF.

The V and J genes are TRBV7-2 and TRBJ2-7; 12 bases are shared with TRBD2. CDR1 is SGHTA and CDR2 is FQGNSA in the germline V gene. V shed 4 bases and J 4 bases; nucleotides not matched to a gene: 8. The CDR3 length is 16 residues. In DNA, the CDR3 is TGTGCCAGCAGCTCTCTAGCGGGAGGGAGGTTTTACGAGCAGTACTTC. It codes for CASSSLAGGRFYEQYF.

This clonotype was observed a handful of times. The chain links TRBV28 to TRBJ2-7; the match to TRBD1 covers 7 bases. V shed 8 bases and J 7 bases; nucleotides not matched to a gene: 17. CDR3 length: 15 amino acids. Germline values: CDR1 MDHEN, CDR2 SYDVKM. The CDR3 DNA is TGTGCCAGCTCGGCCAGGGGGTACCCACATCGAGAGCAGTACTTC. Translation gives CASSARGYPHREQYF.

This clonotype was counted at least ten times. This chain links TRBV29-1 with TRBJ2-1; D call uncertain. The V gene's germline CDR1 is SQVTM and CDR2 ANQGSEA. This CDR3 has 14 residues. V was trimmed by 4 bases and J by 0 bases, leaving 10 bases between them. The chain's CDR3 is CSVVTGSSYNEQFF. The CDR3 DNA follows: TGCAGCGTTGTTACGGGTAGCTCCTACAATGAGCAGTTCTTC.

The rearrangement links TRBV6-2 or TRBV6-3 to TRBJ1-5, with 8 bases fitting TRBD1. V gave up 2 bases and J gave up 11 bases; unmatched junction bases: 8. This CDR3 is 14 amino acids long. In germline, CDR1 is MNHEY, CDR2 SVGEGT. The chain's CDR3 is CASSYPTGALAQHF. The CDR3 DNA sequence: TGTGCCAGCAGTTACCCGACAGGGGCCCTTGCCCAGCATTTT.

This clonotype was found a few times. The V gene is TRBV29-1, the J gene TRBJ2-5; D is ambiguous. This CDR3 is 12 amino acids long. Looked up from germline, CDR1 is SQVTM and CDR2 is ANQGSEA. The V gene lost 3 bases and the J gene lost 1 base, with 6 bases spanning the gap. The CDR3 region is CSVEVSQETQYF. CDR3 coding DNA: TGCAGCGTTGAGGTATCCCAAGAGACCCAGTACTTC.

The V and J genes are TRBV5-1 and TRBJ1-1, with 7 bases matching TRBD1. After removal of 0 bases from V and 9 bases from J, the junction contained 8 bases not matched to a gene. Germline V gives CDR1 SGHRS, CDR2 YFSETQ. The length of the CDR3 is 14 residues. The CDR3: CASSLAGTAFQAFF. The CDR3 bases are TGCGCCAGCAGCTTGGCCGGGACAGCGTTTCAAGCTTTCTTT.